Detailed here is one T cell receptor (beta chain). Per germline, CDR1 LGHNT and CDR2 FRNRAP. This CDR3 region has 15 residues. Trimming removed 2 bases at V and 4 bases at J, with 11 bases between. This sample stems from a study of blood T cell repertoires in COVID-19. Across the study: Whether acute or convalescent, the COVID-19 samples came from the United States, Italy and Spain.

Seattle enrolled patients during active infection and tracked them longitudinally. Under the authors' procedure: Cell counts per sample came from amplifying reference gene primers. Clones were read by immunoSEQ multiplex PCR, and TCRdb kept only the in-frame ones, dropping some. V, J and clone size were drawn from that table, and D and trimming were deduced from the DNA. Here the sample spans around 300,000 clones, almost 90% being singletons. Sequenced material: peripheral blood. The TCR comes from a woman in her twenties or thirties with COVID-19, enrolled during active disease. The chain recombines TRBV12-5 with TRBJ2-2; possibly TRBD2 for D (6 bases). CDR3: CASGLLEGGTGELFF. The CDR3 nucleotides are TGTGCTAGTGGTTTGCTAGAGGGAGGCACCGGGGAGCTGTTTTTT.